Listed below are T cell receptor beta chains from one sample, sequenced in a study of T cells after yellow fever vaccination. TCRdb recomputed calls from the 5' RACE reads with MiXCR, one row per CDR3 protein. Of about 500,000 distinct CDR3 sequences in the sample, about 17% were seen once. Specimen: PBMCs, collected 4 to 6 days after the first yellow fever vaccination. All receptors derive from a man between 18 and 35 years old who received the YFV17D yellow fever vaccine. The CDR3 runs from the conserved cysteine through the conserved F or W. A D gene is named only where the DNA matches it firmly. Size tells how often a clone was seen (once, few, many) or the class of an expanded clone, and some rows leave it out.

abundance	j_gene	d_gene	v_gene	CDR3aa	CDR3nt
many	TRBJ2-1	TRBD2	TRBV4-2	CASSQGPTSNYEQFF	TGTGCCAGCAGCCAAGGCCCGACTAGCAACTATGAGCAGTTCTTC
.	TRBJ1-6	.	TRBV7-2	CASSLGAVNYNSPLHF	TGTGCCAGCAGCCTAGGGGCAGTCAACTATAATTCACCCCTCCACTTT
.	TRBJ2-7	.	TRBV11-2	CASSPSGVPRLYEQYF	TGTGCCAGCAGCCCAAGTGGGGTGCCGCGCCTCTACGAGCAGTACTTC
.	TRBJ1-2	.	TRBV9	CASSDGTVYGYTF	TGTGCCAGCAGCGACGGGACGGTCTATGGCTACACCTTC
.	TRBJ1-2	TRBD1	TRBV30	CASGTGAPNYGYTF	TGTGCCTCCGGGACAGGGGCTCCTAACTATGGCTACACCTTC
.	TRBJ1-5	TRBD1	TRBV3-1	CASSAPGTGVPQHF	TGTGCCAGCAGCGCCCCCGGGACAGGGGTGCCCCAGCATTTT
.	TRBJ1-2	.	TRBV30	CAWSAFPDRPNYGYTF	TGTGCCTGGAGTGCCTTCCCCGACAGACCTAACTATGGCTACACCTTC
.	TRBJ2-7	.	TRBV27	CASSLETEPYEQYF	TGTGCCAGCAGTTTGGAGACAGAACCATACGAGCAGTACTTC
.	TRBJ1-6	TRBD1	TRBV7-2	CASSLSSTGYNSPLHF	TGTGCCAGCAGCTTATCTTCGACAGGGTATAATTCACCCCTCCACTTT
few	TRBJ2-5	TRBD2	TRBV24-1	CATSDPTSGGAGETQYF	TGTGCCACCAGTGACCCGACTAGCGGGGGGGCCGGAGAGACCCAGTACTTC
few	TRBJ1-1	.	TRBV20-1	CSAEGLLQTEAFF	TGCAGTGCTGAGGGACTTCTACAGACTGAAGCTTTCTTT